The next 20 T cell receptor beta chains were all read from a single sample in a study of glioma-infiltrating T cells. TCR alpha and beta CDR3 regions were amplified from RNA using iRepertoire nested multiplex PCR. TCRdb recomputed calls from the multiplex PCR reads with MiXCR, one row per CDR3 protein. The table includes approximately 89,000 distinct CDR3 sequences, around a quarter detected once. Sequencing used glioma tissue, nonneoplastic brain tissue, or PBMCs (not recorded which). The receptors were sampled from a human donor with low-grade glioma or glioblastoma, undergoing nonglioma brain surgery, or in good health (not recorded which).

Concerning this clonotype: This may be a read error, as it is one base from a much larger clone. The CDR3 carries no conserved terminal phenylalanine or tryptophan, so it likely arises from a read error. The V gene is TRBV19, the J gene TRBJ1-3, with no clear D. V lost 3 bases to trimming and J lost 0 bases, with 3 bases between them. CDR1 and CDR2 from the germline V gene are LNHDA and SQIVND (reference sequence). The CDR3 has 13 residues. CDR3 amino acids: CASSIGSGNTIYL. In DNA, the CDR3 is TGTGCCAGTAGTATCGGCTCTGGAAACACCATATATCTT.

Concerning this clonotype itself: One base away lies a much larger clone, so this may be a sequencing read error. V gene TRBV18 combines with J gene TRBJ2-1; D not resolved. This CDR3 has 14 residues. Germline-derived CDR1 and CDR2 are KGHSH and LQKENI. CDR3 loop: CASSLYGSYNEKFF. The CDR3 nucleotides read TGTGCCAGCTCACTATACGGTTCCTACAATGAGAAGTTCTTC.

This clonotype was seen ten or more times. This chain connects TRBV7-9 to TRBJ2-3; TRBD2 matches 14 bases. Germline-derived CDR1 and CDR2 are SEHNR and FQNEAQ (reference sequence). CDR3 size: 20 residues. The V segment lost 4 bases and the J segment 2 bases; nucleotides outside the gene matches: 14. The CDR3 loop is CASSSSTSGRASTHTDTQYF. The CDR3, as DNA: TGTGCCAGCAGCTCATCGACTAGCGGGAGGGCCTCCACCCACACAGATACGCAGTATTTT.

This clonotype was counted at least ten times. The chain carries TRBV20-1 and TRBJ2-7; no clear D. CDR3 length: 13 amino acids. Germline V gives CDR1 DFQATT, CDR2 SNEGSKA (reference sequence). Trimming took 6 bases from V and 1 from J, leaving 13 bases between them. In DNA form, the CDR3 reads TGCAGTGCGCCCGCGGCTCCATCCTACGAGCAGTACTTC. It yields the protein CSAPAAPSYEQYF.

This clonotype was detected many times. The gene calls are TRBV4-1 and TRBJ2-1, with D perhaps being TRBD1 or TRBD2 (5 bases each). Germline CDR1 MGHRA, CDR2 YSYEKL. Trimming cost V 1 base and J 3 bases, with 16 bases left between them. This CDR3 spans 17 amino acids. The CDR3 spells CASSQVTRDGVYNEQFF. The CDR3 nucleotides read TGCGCCAGCAGCCAAGTCACCCGGGACGGAGTCTACAATGAGCAGTTCTTC.

This chain joins TRBV5-1 and TRBJ1-2; D is unresolved. Germline loops: CDR1 SGHRS, CDR2 YFSETQ. V lost 2 bases and J lost 4, with 12 bases in between. This CDR3 spans 14 amino acids. CDR3 sequence: CASSLLGAAYGYTF. Here the CDR3 DNA reads TGCGCCAGCAGCTTACTAGGTGCCGCCTATGGCTACACCTTC.

The table lists this clonotype with a few counts. The germline gene is not matched at one end of the junction; a read error may be the cause. The chain is built from TRBV4-1 and TRBJ2-7; 9 positions match TRBD2. Germline-derived CDR1 and CDR2 are MGHRA and YSYEKL. The length of the CDR3 is 15 residues. The CDR3 sequence is CASSQPSGRSDEQYF. The CDR3 coding sequence is TGTGCCAGCAGCCAACCCAGCGGGAGGAGCGACGAGCAGTACTTC.

This clonotype was observed many times. This sequence joins TRBV18 and TRBJ2-5; 9 bases align to TRBD2. The CDR3 runs 15 residues. With V trimmed by 5 bases and J by 5 bases, 9 bases remained unmatched. The germline gives CDR1 KGHSH, CDR2 LQKENI. This chain's CDR3 is CASSANSGSVETQYF. CDR3 DNA: TGTGCCAGCTCAGCGAATAGCGGGAGCGTTGAGACCCAGTACTTC.

The chain has TRBV30 and TRBJ2-6; D call uncertain. The length of the CDR3 is 14 residues. V was cut by 1 base and J by 3 bases, with 7 bases left in between. Germline CDR1 and CDR2: GTSNPN and SVGIG (reference sequence). CDR3 coding DNA: TGTGCCTGGAGTGCCACACATGGGGCCAACGTCCTGACTTTC. Residues: CAWSATHGANVLTF.

This clonotype was picked up a small number of times. The gene calls are TRBV29-1 and TRBJ1-5, with D possibly being TRBD1 (5 bases). Trimming removed 7 bases at V and 3 bases at J, with 10 bases between. This CDR3 spans 12 amino acids. The germline CDR1 and CDR2 sequences are SQVTM and ANQGSEA. Here the CDR3 DNA reads TGCAGCGCCGGGGGGTTCAATCAGCCCCAGCATTTT. As protein: CSAGGFNQPQHF.

Ten or more counts support this clonotype. V usage is TRBV28 and J usage is TRBJ1-2; D possibly corresponds to TRBD1 (5 bases). Trimming left V 4 bases short and J 8 bases short, with 11 bases between. Germline CDR1 MDHEN, CDR2 SYDVKM. The CDR3 loop spans 12 amino acids. CDR3 DNA sequence: TGTGCCAGCAGTTCGGGGGTCGAAGGCTACACCTTC. Protein sequence: CASSSGVEGYTF.

This clonotype was counted at least ten times. V usage is TRBV20-1 and J usage is TRBJ1-5; no firm D call. The length of the CDR3 is 14 residues. V lost 5 bases and J 3 bases, leaving 14 bases between the germline ends. Germline lookup yields CDR1 DFQATT and CDR2 SNEGSKA (reference sequence). CDR3 DNA sequence: TGCAGTGCTCGACGGCCGGGAGTCAATCAGCCCCAGCATTTT. This sequence encodes CSARRPGVNQPQHF.

This clonotype was recorded at least ten times. The genes are TRBV24-1 and TRBJ2-1, with 8 bases aligning to TRBD1. The CDR3 length is 16 residues. V lost 4 bases and J lost 1; bases outside the gene matches: 5. From germline, CDR1 is KGHDR and CDR2 SFDVKD. This CDR3 is CATSDGQGGSYNEQFF. CDR3 DNA: TGTGCCACCAGTGACGGACAGGGCGGGTCCTACAATGAGCAGTTCTTC.

Many counts were recorded for this clonotype. The chain carries TRBV7-2 and TRBJ2-7, with a tentative D call TRBD2 (6 bases). The CDR3 runs to 16 residues. Trimming removed 1 base from V and 0 bases from J, with 13 bases in between. Germline CDR1 is SGHTA and CDR2 is FQGNSA. Here the CDR3 DNA reads TGTGCCAGCAGCTTAGGATCGGGACTGTACTCCTACGAGCAGTACTTC. It encodes CASSLGSGLYSYEQYF. Supplemented by reference TRBV7-2 and TRBJ2-7, the full variable domain reads GAGVSQSPSNKVTEKGKDVELRCDPISGHTALYWYRQSLGQGLEFLIYFQGNSAPDKSGLPSDRFSAERTGGSVSTLTIQRTQQEDSAVYLCASSLGSGLYSYEQYFGPGTRLTVT.

This clonotype was counted between two and nine times. A read error is possible here, since a much larger clone lies one base away. The J gene is TRBJ2-7, the V gene TRBV6-2 or TRBV6-3; 7 bases fit TRBD1. Trimming at V came to 4 bases and at J to 8 bases, leaving 5 bases not matched to a gene. Germline CDR1 is MNHEY and CDR2 is SVGEGT. The CDR3 contains 12 residues. The chain's CDR3 is CASSLQGNQQYF. The DNA for the CDR3 is TGTGCCAGCAGTTTACAGGGGAACCAGCAGTACTTC.

This clonotype showed up many times. This chain uses TRBV5-1 with TRBJ1-6, with 7 positions matching TRBD1. CDR3 length: 14 amino acids. Per germline, CDR1 SGHRS and CDR2 YFSETQ. The V gene end was trimmed by 0 bases and the J gene end by 7 bases; junction bases not matched to a gene: 1. DNA for the CDR3: TGCGCCAGCAGCTTGGTACAGGGGAATTCACCCCTCCACTTT. The encoded protein is CASSLVQGNSPLHF.

The V call is TRBV7-2, the J call TRBJ2-2; 8 bases map to TRBD1. Trimming took 4 bases from V and 0 from J; bases not matched to a gene: 7. CDR1 is SGHTA and CDR2 is FQGNSA in the germline V gene. The CDR3 contains 17 residues. CDR3 DNA: TGTGCCAGCAGCTCCAAAAACAGGGGGTCGAACACCGGGGAGCTGTTTTTT. Its translation: CASSSKNRGSNTGELFF.

This clonotype showed up many times. The chain is built from TRBV19 and TRBJ1-2; no clear D gene. V lost 3 bases and J 2 bases, leaving 7 bases between the germline ends. Germline loops: CDR1 LNHDA, CDR2 SQIVND (reference sequence). CDR3 length: 13 residues. CDR3 region: CASSIVRNYGYTF. CDR3 in DNA: TGTGCCAGTAGTATTGTACGGAACTATGGCTACACCTTC.

This clonotype was seen repeatedly, ten times or more. The chain joins TRBV20-1 to TRBJ1-2; 7 bases align to TRBD1. Per germline, CDR1 DFQATT and CDR2 SNEGSKA (reference sequence). The CDR3 covers 16 residues. J was trimmed by 5 bases and V by 5 bases; bases with no gene match: 17. CDR3 sequence: CSARDRSHYPSYGYTF. As DNA, the CDR3 is TGCAGTGCTCGGGACAGATCCCACTATCCTTCATATGGCTACACCTTC.

The sample holds one count of this clonotype. This could be a read error, since a much larger clone is one nucleotide away. This chain uses TRBV12-3 or TRBV12-4 with TRBJ1-2, with 7 bases identical to TRBD1. The CDR3 sequence is 18 residues long. V shed 4 bases, J shed 3 bases, and the junction held 17 bases outside the gene matches. The CDR3 is CASSYSIHPGQSHYGYTF. The CDR3 DNA reads TGTGCCAGCAGTTACAGCATACACCCGGGACAGAGCCACTATGGCTACACCTTC.